This record looks at one TCR beta chain sequence and its context. Its antigen is not identified. Through a sample-barcoded 5' primer and a J-beta primer mix, a second PCR was run for roughly 7 to 12 cycles. TCRdb itself ran the 5' RACE reads through MiXCR, one entry per CDR3 protein. The sample contains over 1,500,000 distinct CDR3 sequences, roughly two fifths of which appear only once. The entry originates in a study of blood T cells in healthy people across ages. The study's findings and limits: Estimates drawn from one million T cells were deemed to understate diversity.

Germline values: CDR1 LGHDT, CDR2 YNNKEL (reference sequence). V dropped 1 base and J dropped 6; count of bases not matched to a gene: 6. This CDR3 spans 14 amino acids. The receptor was isolated from a human donor in good health. Material: blood. The chain links TRBV3-1 to TRBJ2-7, with 7 positions matching TRBD1. The CDR3 DNA follows: TGTGCCAGCAGCCAAGGACAGGGAGTAGGCGAGCAGTACTTC. Its protein product is CASSQGQGVGEQYF.